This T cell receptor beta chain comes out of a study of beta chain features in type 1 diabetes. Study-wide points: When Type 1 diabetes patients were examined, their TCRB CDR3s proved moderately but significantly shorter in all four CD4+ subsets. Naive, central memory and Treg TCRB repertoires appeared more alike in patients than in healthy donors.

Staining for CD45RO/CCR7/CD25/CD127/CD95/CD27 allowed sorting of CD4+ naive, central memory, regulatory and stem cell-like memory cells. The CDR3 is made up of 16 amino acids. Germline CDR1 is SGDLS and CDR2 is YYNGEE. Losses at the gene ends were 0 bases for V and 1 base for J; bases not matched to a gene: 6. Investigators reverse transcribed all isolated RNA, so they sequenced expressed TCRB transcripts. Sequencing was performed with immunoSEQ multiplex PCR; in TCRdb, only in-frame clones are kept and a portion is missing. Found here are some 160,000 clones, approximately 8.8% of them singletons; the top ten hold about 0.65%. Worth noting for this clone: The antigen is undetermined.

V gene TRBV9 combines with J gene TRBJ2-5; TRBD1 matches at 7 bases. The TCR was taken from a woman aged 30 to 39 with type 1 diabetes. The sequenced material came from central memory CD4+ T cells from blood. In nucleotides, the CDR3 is TGTGCCAGCAGCGTAGGGACAGGAAATACCCAAGAGACCCAGTACTTC. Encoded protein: CASSVGTGNTQETQYF.